This T cell receptor (beta chain) was recorded in a study of cytomegalovirus exposure and HLA in healthy donors. Findings and caveats of the study: The tendency of first-cohort TCR clusters to co-occur in the approximately 110 validation repertoires was the finding of a later analysis. Three chains linked to CMV were shown in vitro to be specific for CMV antigens.

Regarding this clone: Its target is not known.

The validation cohort, a group of 120 subjects, included the donors and was separate from the approximately 660-subject first cohort. The V gene's germline CDR1 is SGHRS and CDR2 YFSETQ. The CDR3 is made up of 13 amino acids. Trimming at V came to 7 bases and at J to 2 bases, leaving 6 bases not matched to a gene. Only in-frame clones appear in the TCRdb table, and some are missing; sequencing was by immunoSEQ multiplex PCR. In the table there are 150,000 to 200,000 clones, 70% to 90% of which are singletons. The sample was PBMCs. The receptor comes from a young man in good health and CMV-seropositive. This chain connects TRBV5-1 to TRBJ2-7, with 7 bases identical to TRBD2. The CDR3 protein is CASGPSGPYEQYF. DNA for the CDR3: TGCGCCAGCGGTCCTAGCGGACCCTACGAGCAGTACTTC.